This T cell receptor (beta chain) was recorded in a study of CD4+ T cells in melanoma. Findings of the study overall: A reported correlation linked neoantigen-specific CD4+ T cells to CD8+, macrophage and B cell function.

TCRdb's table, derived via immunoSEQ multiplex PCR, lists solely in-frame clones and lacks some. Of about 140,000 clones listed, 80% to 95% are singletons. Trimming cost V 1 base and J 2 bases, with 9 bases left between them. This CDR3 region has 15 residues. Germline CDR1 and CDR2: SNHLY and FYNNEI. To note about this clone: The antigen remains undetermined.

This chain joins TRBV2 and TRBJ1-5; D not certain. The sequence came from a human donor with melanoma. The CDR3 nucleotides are TGTGCCAGCAGTGAAGGTCAGGCCCGCAATCAGCCCCAGCATTTT. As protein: CASSEGQARNQPQHF.